One and the same sample provided the 6 T cell receptor beta chains below, sequenced in a study of Graves' ophthalmopathy and Graves' hyperthyroidism. The study amplified TCR beta CDR3 regions using RNA transcripts. First-round RT-PCR used HTBI primers; second-round multiplex PCR followed. MiXCR, run by TCRdb on the multiplex PCR reads, gives a single entry per CDR3 protein. The table lists 1 million to 1.3 million distinct CDR3 sequences, 35% to 40% of them singletons, with 11% in the top ten. The sample taken for sequencing was peripheral blood or thyroid tissue (not recorded which). All receptors derive from an adult man with Graves' hyperthyroidism.

The CDR3 bases are TGTGCCAGCAGCTCAGGCGTGGGCGAAACTTACGAGCAGTACTTC. Translated: CASSSGVGETYEQYF. The chain uses TRBV7-2 and TRBJ2-7; D uncertain. The CDR3 loop spans 15 amino acids. Germline V lookup: CDR1 SGHTA, CDR2 FQGNSA. Deletions cut 4 bases from V and 4 bases from J, with 17 bases between.

A remark on this clonotype: The conserved closing phenylalanine or tryptophan is absent in this CDR3, likely reflecting a read error. V gene TRBV7-2 combines with J gene TRBJ2-5, with D perhaps given as TRBD1 or TRBD2 (6 bases each). The length of the CDR3 is 14 residues. Looked up from germline, CDR1 is SGHTA and CDR2 is FQGNSA. CDR3 nucleotides: TGTGCTAGCAGCACCGACGGGGGCAATCAGCCCCAGTACCTC. Translating it yields CASSTDGGNQPQYL.

This clonotype was observed at least ten times. The gene calls are TRBV19 and TRBJ2-6, with D maybe TRBD1 (6 bases). Trimming removed 6 bases at V and 4 bases at J, with 13 bases between. This CDR3 comprises 15 residues. In germline, CDR1 is LNHDA, CDR2 SQIVND (reference sequence). This CDR3 is CASRRDITGANVLTF. CDR3 sequence (DNA): TGTGCCAGTAGAAGGGACATCACAGGGGCCAACGTCCTGACTTTC. The variable domain in full, with the rest retrieved from reference TRBV19 and TRBJ2-6, is DGGITQSPKYLFRKEGQNVTLSCEQNLNHDAMYWYRQDPGQGLRLIYYSQIVNDFQKGDIAEGYSVSREKKESFPLTVTSAQKNPTAFYLCASRRDITGANVLTFGAGSRLTVL.

The J gene is TRBJ1-6, the V gene TRBV30; D is ambiguous. Trimming shortened V by 3 bases and J by 3 bases, and 6 bases separated the two germline ends. The CDR3 spans 13 residues. Germline CDR1 GTSNPN, CDR2 SVGIG (reference sequence). CDR3 sequence (DNA): TGTGCCTGGAGGAGAGACTATAATTCACCCCTCCACTTT. Translation: CAWRRDYNSPLHF.

This clonotype occurred once. This chain joins TRBV29-1 and TRBJ2-7; D perhaps matches TRBD1 (5 bases). The V end lost 8 bases, the J end lost 0 bases, and 11 bases lay between the germline ends. CDR1 is SQVTM, CDR2 ANQGSEA, per germline. This CDR3 comprises 12 residues. DNA of the CDR3: TGCAGCTTGGACACCTTCTCCTACGAGCAGTACTTC. Translating gives CSLDTFSYEQYF.

The chain carries TRBV10-3 and TRBJ1-4; TRBD1 might be the D (5 bases). The V gene's germline CDR1 is ENHRY and CDR2 SYGVKD. CDR3 size: 16 residues. V lost 7 bases, J lost 4 bases, and 19 bases lay in between. CDR3 nucleotides: TGTGCCATCACTCGGGGCCACTCTGGAAATAATGAAAAACTGTTTTTT. Its protein is CAITRGHSGNNEKLFF.